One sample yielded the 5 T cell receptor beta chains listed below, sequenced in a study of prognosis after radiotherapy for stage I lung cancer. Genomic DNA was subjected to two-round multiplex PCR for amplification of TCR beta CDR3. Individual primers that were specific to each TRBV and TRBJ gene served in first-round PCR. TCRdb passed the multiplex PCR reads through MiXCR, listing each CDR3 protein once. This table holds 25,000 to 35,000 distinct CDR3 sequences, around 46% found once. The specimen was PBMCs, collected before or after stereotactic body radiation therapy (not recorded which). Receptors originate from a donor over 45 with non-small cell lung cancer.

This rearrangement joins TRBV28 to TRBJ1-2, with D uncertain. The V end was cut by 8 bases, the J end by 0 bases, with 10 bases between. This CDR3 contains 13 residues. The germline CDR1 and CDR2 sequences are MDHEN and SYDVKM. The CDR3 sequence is CASVTGSNYGYTF. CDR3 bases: TGTGCCAGCGTCACGGGCTCTAACTATGGCTACACCTTC.

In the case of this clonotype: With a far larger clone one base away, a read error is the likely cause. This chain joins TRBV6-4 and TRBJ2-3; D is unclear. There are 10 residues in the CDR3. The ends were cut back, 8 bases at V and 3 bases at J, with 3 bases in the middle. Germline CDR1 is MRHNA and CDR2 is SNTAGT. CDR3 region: CASLTDTQYF. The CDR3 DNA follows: TGTGCCAGCCTGACAGATACGCAGTATTTT.

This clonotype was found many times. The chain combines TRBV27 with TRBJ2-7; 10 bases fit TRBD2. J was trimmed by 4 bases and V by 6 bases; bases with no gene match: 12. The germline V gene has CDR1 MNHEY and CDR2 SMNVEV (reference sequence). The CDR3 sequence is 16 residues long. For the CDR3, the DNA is TGTGCCAGCAGGCCACAGCGGACTAGCGGACTATACGAGCAGTACTTC. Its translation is CASRPQRTSGLYEQYF.

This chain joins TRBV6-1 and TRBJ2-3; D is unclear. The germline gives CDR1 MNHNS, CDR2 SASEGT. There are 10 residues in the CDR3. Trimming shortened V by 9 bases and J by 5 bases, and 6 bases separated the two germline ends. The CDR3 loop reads CARLEDTQYF. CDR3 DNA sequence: TGTGCCAGACTGGAAGATACGCAGTATTTT.

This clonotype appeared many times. The CDR3 loop is CASSLPGYTEAFF. The CDR3 nucleotides are TGTGCCAGCAGCTTGCCGGGCTACACTGAAGCTTTCTTT. This chain links TRBV7-9 with TRBJ1-1, with D uncertain. Germline CDR1 SEHNR, CDR2 FQNEAQ (reference sequence). CDR3 length: 13 amino acids. Between the trimmed V and J ends, which lost 3 bases and 3 bases, there was a span of 8 bases.